The clone carrying this T cell receptor (beta chain) was counted between two and nine times. Authors' processing steps: Estimation of nucleated cell counts relied on the amplification of reference gene primers. The data were produced by immunoSEQ multiplex PCR, yet TCRdb's version contains in-frame clones alone and is incomplete. V, J and clone size are taken as reported in that table, and D and trimming were inferred from the DNA itself. The sample comprises some 120,000 clones, more than 75% of which are singletons, and around 5% rests with the top ten. The data derive from a study of blood T cell repertoires in COVID-19. About the study: The United States, Italy and Spain supplied acute and convalescent COVID-19 samples. Nucleic acid was either cDNA or gDNA, and it came from T cells, B-cell-depleted T cells, or PBMCs.

The CDR3 runs to 16 residues. The germline V and J ends were trimmed by 2 bases and 0 bases, with 11 bases remaining between them. From germline, CDR1 is LNHDA and CDR2 SQIVND (reference sequence). This clonotype was obtained from a human donor in a cohort sampled during active COVID-19. This chain connects TRBV19 to TRBJ1-3; no clear D. Specimen: peripheral blood. CDR3 residues: CASSIIRGFSGNTIYF. CDR3 bases: TGTGCCAGTAGTATAATTCGGGGATTCTCTGGAAACACCATATATTTT.